The rows below give T cell receptor beta chains drawn from one sample of a study of blood T cell repertoires in COVID-19. This table comes from immunoSEQ multiplex PCR, and its TCRdb copy is limited to in-frame clones, with some not included. The sample yields 250,000 to 300,000 clones, about 88% seen once. Sequencing was carried out using peripheral blood. These receptors were obtained from a man aged 18 to 30 with active or convalescent COVID-19. CDR3s include the opening cysteine and the closing phenylalanine or tryptophan. D genes are given only for firm matches. Rows give clone size only sometimes, using once, few, many, or a class for an expanded clone.

V gene: TRBV19; D gene: -; clone size: -; J gene: TRBJ1-1; CDR3 length: 14; CDR3 DNA: TGTGCCAGTAATCTCCCTGCAGGGATGACTGAAGCTTTCTTT; CDR3 protein: CASNLPAGMTEAFF
V gene: TRBV7-2; D gene: -; clone size: -; J gene: TRBJ2-1; CDR3 length: 16; CDR3 DNA: TGTGCCAGCAGCTCCCGAGGGATCGGGGGCTACAATGAGCAGTTCTTC; CDR3 protein: CASSSRGIGGYNEQFF
V gene: TRBV11-3; D gene: TRBD2; clone size: -; J gene: TRBJ2-1; CDR3 length: 18; CDR3 DNA: TGTGCCAGCAGCTTAGGGACAACTAGCGCCCCCTCCTACAATGAGCAGTTCTTC; CDR3 protein: CASSLGTTSAPSYNEQFF
V gene: TRBV24-1; D gene: -; clone size: -; J gene: TRBJ1-1; CDR3 length: 16; CDR3 DNA: TGTGCCACCAGTGATTTCCCCCACAGGGATTGGGCTGAAGCTTTCTTT; CDR3 protein: CATSDFPHRDWAEAFF
V gene: TRBV3-1/TRBV3-2; D gene: TRBD2; clone size: -; J gene: TRBJ2-1; CDR3 length: 15; CDR3 DNA: TGTGCCAGCAGCCAAGGGGCGGGAGGGGACAATGAGCAGTTCTTC; CDR3 protein: CASSQGAGGDNEQFF
V gene: TRBV30; D gene: TRBD2; clone size: -; J gene: TRBJ2-1; CDR3 length: 14; CDR3 DNA: TGTGCCTGGAGTATAGCGGGGAACATGGCGGAGCAGTTCTTC; CDR3 protein: CAWSIAGNMAEQFF
V gene: TRBV7-3; D gene: -; clone size: -; J gene: TRBJ2-3; CDR3 length: 15; CDR3 DNA: TGTGCCAGCAGCTTGGGCAGTTCTGGGACAGATACGCAGTATTTT; CDR3 protein: CASSLGSSGTDTQYF
V gene: TRBV19; D gene: -; clone size: -; J gene: TRBJ1-1; CDR3 length: 13; CDR3 DNA: TGTGCCAGAGACCGGGACAAGAACACTGAAGCTTTCTTT; CDR3 protein: CARDRDKNTEAFF
V gene: TRBV6-5; D gene: -; clone size: -; J gene: TRBJ1-2; CDR3 length: 13; CDR3 DNA: TGTGCCAGCAGCCCGGACAGTGGCTATGGCTACACCTTC; CDR3 protein: CASSPDSGYGYTF
V gene: TRBV6-1; D gene: -; clone size: -; J gene: TRBJ2-7; CDR3 length: 15; CDR3 DNA: TGTGCCAGCAGTGAAGGGCAGGGAAGACTCTACGAGCAGTACTTC; CDR3 protein: CASSEGQGRLYEQYF
V gene: TRBV11-1; D gene: TRBD1; clone size: -; J gene: TRBJ2-7; CDR3 length: 16; CDR3 DNA: TGTGCCAGCAGCGTGGGACAGGGGGTATACTCCTACGAGCAGTACTTC; CDR3 protein: CASSVGQGVYSYEQYF
V gene: TRBV29-1; D gene: -; clone size: -; J gene: TRBJ1-1; CDR3 length: 14; CDR3 DNA: TGCAGCGCCTGGGAGGGAACAACGAACACTGAAGCTTTCTTT; CDR3 protein: CSAWEGTTNTEAFF
V gene: TRBV10-3; D gene: TRBD1; clone size: once; J gene: TRBJ1-2; CDR3 length: 12; CDR3 DNA: TGTGCCACCTCAGGGGGAATCTATGGCTACACCTTC; CDR3 protein: CATSGGIYGYTF
V gene: TRBV19; D gene: TRBD2; clone size: few; J gene: TRBJ2-2; CDR3 length: 15; CDR3 DNA: TGTGCCAGTATTTTGACTAGCGGGAACACCGGGGAGCTGTTTTTT; CDR3 protein: CASILTSGNTGELFF
V gene: TRBV7-8; D gene: -; clone size: -; J gene: TRBJ2-7; CDR3 length: 16; CDR3 DNA: TGTGCCAGCAGCTTTAGGGGGACGAATCCTTCCTACGAGCAGTACTTC; CDR3 protein: CASSFRGTNPSYEQYF
V gene: TRBV7-9; D gene: -; clone size: -; J gene: TRBJ2-2; CDR3 length: 12; CDR3 DNA: TGTGCCAGCAGCCCCCGAGCCGGGGAGCTGTTTTTT; CDR3 protein: CASSPRAGELFF
V gene: TRBV6-6; D gene: -; clone size: once; J gene: TRBJ1-1; CDR3 length: 12; CDR3 DNA: TGTGCCAGCAGTTACCCAAACACTGAAGCTTTCTTT; CDR3 protein: CASSYPNTEAFF
V gene: TRBV12-3/TRBV12-4; D gene: -; clone size: -; J gene: TRBJ2-7; CDR3 length: 11; CDR3 DNA: TGTGCCAGCAGTTTTTACTACGAGCAGTACTTC; CDR3 protein: CASSFYYEQYF
V gene: TRBV14; D gene: -; clone size: -; J gene: TRBJ1-2; CDR3 length: 15; CDR3 DNA: TGTGCCAGCAGCCAAGATTGGGGCAGTTTGAGCGGCTACACCTTC; CDR3 protein: CASSQDWGSLSGYTF
V gene: TRBV12-3/TRBV12-4; D gene: -; clone size: once; J gene: TRBJ1-6; CDR3 length: 13; CDR3 DNA: TGTGCCAGCAGTTTAATTGAGAATTCACCCCTCCACTTT; CDR3 protein: CASSLIENSPLHF
V gene: TRBV6-6; D gene: TRBD1; clone size: -; J gene: TRBJ2-7; CDR3 length: 16; CDR3 DNA: TGTGCCAGCAGTTATCCGAGGACAGGGAATCCCTACGAGCAGTACTTC; CDR3 protein: CASSYPRTGNPYEQYF
V gene: TRBV7-9; D gene: -; clone size: -; J gene: TRBJ1-6; CDR3 length: 16; CDR3 DNA: TGTGCCAGCAGCTCCTCTCCGGAAGGGAGGGGTTCACCCCTCCACTTT; CDR3 protein: CASSSSPEGRGSPLHF
V gene: TRBV7-8; D gene: TRBD2; clone size: -; J gene: TRBJ2-1; CDR3 length: 16; CDR3 DNA: TGTGCCAGCAGCTTCGTCGGACTAGCGGGATTGAATGAGCAGTTCTTC; CDR3 protein: CASSFVGLAGLNEQFF
V gene: TRBV5-1; D gene: -; clone size: -; J gene: TRBJ2-7; CDR3 length: 17; CDR3 DNA: TGCGCCAGCAGAGACGGGGGTGGACGGGTTGGCAAGGACGAGCAGTACTTC; CDR3 protein: CASRDGGGRVGKDEQYF
V gene: TRBV12-3/TRBV12-4; D gene: -; clone size: -; J gene: TRBJ1-5; CDR3 length: 12; CDR3 DNA: TGTGCCAGCAGTTCAGGGGATCAGCCCCAGCATTTT; CDR3 protein: CASSSGDQPQHF
V gene: TRBV6-2/TRBV6-3; D gene: TRBD1; clone size: few; J gene: TRBJ2-2; CDR3 length: 16; CDR3 DNA: TGTGCCAGCAGTTGGACGGGACAGGGAAACACCGGGGAGCTGTTTTTT; CDR3 protein: CASSWTGQGNTGELFF
V gene: TRBV9; D gene: -; clone size: once; J gene: TRBJ1-4; CDR3 length: 20; CDR3 DNA: TGTGCCAGCAGCGTAGGAGGGGGGGGAACAGGGCGGACACTTAATGAAAAACTGTTTTTT; CDR3 protein: CASSVGGGGTGRTLNEKLFF
V gene: TRBV29-1; D gene: -; clone size: many; J gene: TRBJ2-1; CDR3 length: 15; CDR3 DNA: TGCAGCGTTGAAGGGGTTTGGGGAACAGGGAATGAGCAGTTCTTC; CDR3 protein: CSVEGVWGTGNEQFF
V gene: TRBV25-1; D gene: TRBD1; clone size: -; J gene: TRBJ1-4; CDR3 length: 15; CDR3 DNA: TGTGCCAGCAGTGAACATACAGGGGTAAGGGAAAAACTGTTTTTT; CDR3 protein: CASSEHTGVREKLFF
V gene: TRBV3-1/TRBV3-2; D gene: -; clone size: -; J gene: TRBJ2-1; CDR3 length: 13; CDR3 DNA: TGTGCCAGCAGCCAAGGGGCAGCCAATGAGCAGTTCTTC; CDR3 protein: CASSQGAANEQFF
V gene: TRBV6-5; D gene: -; clone size: -; J gene: TRBJ1-1; CDR3 length: 13; CDR3 DNA: TGTGCCAGCGGAGATGCTGCGGCCACTGAAGCTTTCTTT; CDR3 protein: CASGDAAATEAFF
V gene: TRBV30; D gene: TRBD1; clone size: -; J gene: TRBJ2-1; CDR3 length: 13; CDR3 DNA: TGTGCCTCGGACAGGGGGACTTACAATGAGCAGTTCTTC; CDR3 protein: CASDRGTYNEQFF
V gene: TRBV7-2; D gene: -; clone size: -; J gene: TRBJ2-7; CDR3 length: 12; CDR3 DNA: TGTGCCAGCAGCTTAAATCAGGCCGAGCAGTACTTC; CDR3 protein: CASSLNQAEQYF
V gene: TRBV19; D gene: -; clone size: -; J gene: TRBJ2-1; CDR3 length: 16; CDR3 DNA: TGTGCCAGTAGTATAGGGTCCGACAGCTCCTACAATGAGCAGTTCTTC; CDR3 protein: CASSIGSDSSYNEQFF
V gene: TRBV9; D gene: -; clone size: -; J gene: TRBJ2-2; CDR3 length: 12; CDR3 DNA: TGTGCCAGCAGCGTAGGTACAGGGGAGCTGTTTTTT; CDR3 protein: CASSVGTGELFF
V gene: TRBV4-1; D gene: TRBD1; clone size: -; J gene: TRBJ1-5; CDR3 length: 16; CDR3 DNA: TGCGCCAGCAGCCAGCCGGGACAGGGTAGAGGACAGCCCCAGCATTTT; CDR3 protein: CASSQPGQGRGQPQHF
V gene: TRBV21-1; D gene: -; clone size: -; J gene: TRBJ2-5; CDR3 length: 15; CDR3 DNA: TGTGCCAGCAGAAAGGAGGGCCCCCGGGCGGAGACCCAGTACTTC; CDR3 protein: CASRKEGPRAETQYF
V gene: TRBV3-1/TRBV3-2; D gene: -; clone size: -; J gene: TRBJ2-6; CDR3 length: 15; CDR3 DNA: TGTGCCAGCAGCGCCAGGGGATCTGGGGCCAACGTCCTGACTTTC; CDR3 protein: CASSARGSGANVLTF
V gene: TRBV10-3; D gene: TRBD2; clone size: -; J gene: TRBJ2-1; CDR3 length: 16; CDR3 DNA: TGTGCCATCAGTGAGTCACTAGCGGGAGGGACGGATGAGCAGTTCTTC; CDR3 protein: CAISESLAGGTDEQFF
V gene: TRBV2; D gene: -; clone size: -; J gene: TRBJ1-2; CDR3 length: 16; CDR3 DNA: TGTGCCAGCAGTGTGAGCGAGTGGGGGGGCAGTTTTGGCTACACCTTC; CDR3 protein: CASSVSEWGGSFGYTF
V gene: TRBV9; D gene: TRBD2; clone size: -; J gene: TRBJ2-3; CDR3 length: 14; CDR3 DNA: TGTGCCAGCAGCGCCCGCGGGGGATCAGATACGCAGTATTTT; CDR3 protein: CASSARGGSDTQYF
V gene: TRBV7-2; D gene: TRBD2; clone size: -; J gene: TRBJ2-2; CDR3 length: 16; CDR3 DNA: TGTGCCAGCAGCCCAGGACTAGCGGAAGGTGCCGGGGAGCTGTTTTTT; CDR3 protein: CASSPGLAEGAGELFF
V gene: TRBV14; D gene: TRBD2; clone size: -; J gene: TRBJ2-3; CDR3 length: 17; CDR3 DNA: TGTGCCAGCAGCCCCCGGACTAGCGGGAGGGTCACAGATACGCAGTATTTT; CDR3 protein: CASSPRTSGRVTDTQYF
V gene: TRBV27; D gene: -; clone size: -; J gene: TRBJ2-3; CDR3 length: 15; CDR3 DNA: TGTGCCAGCAGTCCCCTCATTAGGAGCCAAGATACGCAGTATTTT; CDR3 protein: CASSPLIRSQDTQYF
V gene: TRBV6-6; D gene: TRBD2; clone size: -; J gene: TRBJ2-3; CDR3 length: 19; CDR3 DNA: TGTGCCAGCAGCTCGAGGGGACTAGCGGGGGGTTCTAGCACAGATACGCAGTATTTT; CDR3 protein: CASSSRGLAGGSSTDTQYF
V gene: TRBV28; D gene: -; clone size: -; J gene: TRBJ1-4; CDR3 length: 15; CDR3 DNA: TGTGCCAGCAGTTTGGCAACTGGGGCAGGTGAAAAACTGTTTTTT; CDR3 protein: CASSLATGAGEKLFF
V gene: TRBV24-1; D gene: -; clone size: -; J gene: TRBJ1-5; CDR3 length: 15; CDR3 DNA: TGTGCCACCGGACACGGAACATATAGCAATCAGCCCCAGCATTTT; CDR3 protein: CATGHGTYSNQPQHF
V gene: TRBV7-2; D gene: -; clone size: -; J gene: TRBJ2-7; CDR3 length: 17; CDR3 DNA: TGTGCCAGCAGCTTAAACAGGGTTTTAGGAACTTCCTACGAGCAGTACTTC; CDR3 protein: CASSLNRVLGTSYEQYF
V gene: TRBV11-3; D gene: -; clone size: -; J gene: TRBJ1-1; CDR3 length: 13; CDR3 DNA: TGTGCCAGCAGCTTTTTATCGGGGACTGAAGCTTTCTTT; CDR3 protein: CASSFLSGTEAFF
V gene: TRBV6-4; D gene: -; clone size: -; J gene: TRBJ2-1; CDR3 length: 14; CDR3 DNA: TGTGCCAGCATTGGGGGCGGGAGTATGTATGAGCAGTTCTTC; CDR3 protein: CASIGGGSMYEQFF
V gene: TRBV27; D gene: -; clone size: -; J gene: TRBJ2-7; CDR3 length: 14; CDR3 DNA: TGTGCCAGCAGTCCTGGACTCCCCCCTAACCAGCAGTACTTC; CDR3 protein: CASSPGLPPNQQYF
V gene: TRBV7-9; D gene: TRBD1; clone size: -; J gene: TRBJ1-3; CDR3 length: 14; CDR3 DNA: TGTGCCAGCAGCCCTGGGACAGTCGGAAACACCATATATTTT; CDR3 protein: CASSPGTVGNTIYF